This TCR beta chain was sequenced for a study of vaccination and CD4 T cells after COVID-19. Using its own MiXCR run on the PCR reads, TCRdb lists one record per CDR3 protein. The data contain about 20,000 distinct CDR3 sequences, 55% to 65% of them singletons. Trimming pared 3 bases from V and 4 bases from J, leaving 9 bases between. The germline V gene encodes CDR1 GTSNPN and CDR2 SVGIG (reference sequence). The CDR3 spans 12 residues. The sequencing used CD4+ T cells from blood, collected after SARS-CoV-2 vaccination. The chain combines TRBV30 with TRBJ1-2; no reliable D call. The receptor was derived from a human donor who had recovered from COVID-19. CDR3 sequence: CAWRSRVYGYTF. The CDR3 nucleotides are TGTGCCTGGAGAAGCAGAGTCTATGGCTACACCTTC.